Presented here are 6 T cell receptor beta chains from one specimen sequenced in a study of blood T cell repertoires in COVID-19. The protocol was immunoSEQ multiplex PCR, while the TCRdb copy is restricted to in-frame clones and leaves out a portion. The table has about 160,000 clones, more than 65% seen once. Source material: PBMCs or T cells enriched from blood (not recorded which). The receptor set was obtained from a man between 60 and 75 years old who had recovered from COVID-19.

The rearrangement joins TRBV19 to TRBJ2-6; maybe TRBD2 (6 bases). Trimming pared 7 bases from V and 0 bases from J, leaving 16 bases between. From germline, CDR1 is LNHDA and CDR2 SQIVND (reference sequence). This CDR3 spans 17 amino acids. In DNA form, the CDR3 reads TGTGCCAGTACGGTTGGCAGGACTATCTCTGGGGCCAACGTCCTGACTTTC. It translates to CASTVGRTISGANVLTF. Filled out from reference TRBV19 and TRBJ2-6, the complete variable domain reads DGGITQSPKYLFRKEGQNVTLSCEQNLNHDAMYWYRQDPGQGLRLIYYSQIVNDFQKGDIAEGYSVSREKKESFPLTVTSAQKNPTAFYLCASTVGRTISGANVLTFGAGSRLTVL.

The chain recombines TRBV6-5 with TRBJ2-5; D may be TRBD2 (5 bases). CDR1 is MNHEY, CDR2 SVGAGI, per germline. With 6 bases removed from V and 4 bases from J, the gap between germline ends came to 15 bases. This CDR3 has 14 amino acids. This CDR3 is CASRTGFKSETQYF. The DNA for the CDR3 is TGTGCCAGCAGAACGGGGTTCAAATCAGAGACCCAGTACTTC.

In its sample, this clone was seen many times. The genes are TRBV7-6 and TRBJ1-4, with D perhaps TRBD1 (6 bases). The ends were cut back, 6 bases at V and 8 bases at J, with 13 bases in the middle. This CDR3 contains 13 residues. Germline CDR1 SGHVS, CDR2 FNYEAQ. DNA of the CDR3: TGTGCCAGCAGACTACAGGGATGGGAAAAACTGTTTTTT. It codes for CASRLQGWEKLFF.

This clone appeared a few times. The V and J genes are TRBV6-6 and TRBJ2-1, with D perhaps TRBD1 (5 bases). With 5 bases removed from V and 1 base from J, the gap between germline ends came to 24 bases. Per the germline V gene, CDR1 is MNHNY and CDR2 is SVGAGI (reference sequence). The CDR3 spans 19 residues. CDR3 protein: CASSRYRSQGPRSYNEQFF. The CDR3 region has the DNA TGTGCCAGCAGTCGGTACAGGTCTCAGGGCCCCAGGTCCTACAATGAGCAGTTCTTC.

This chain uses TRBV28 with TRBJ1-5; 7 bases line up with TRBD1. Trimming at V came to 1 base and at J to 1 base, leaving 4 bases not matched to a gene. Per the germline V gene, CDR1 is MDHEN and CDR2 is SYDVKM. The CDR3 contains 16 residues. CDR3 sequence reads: CASSLLTGPSNQPQHF. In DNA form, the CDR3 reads TGTGCCAGCAGTTTATTGACAGGGCCCAGCAATCAGCCCCAGCATTTT.

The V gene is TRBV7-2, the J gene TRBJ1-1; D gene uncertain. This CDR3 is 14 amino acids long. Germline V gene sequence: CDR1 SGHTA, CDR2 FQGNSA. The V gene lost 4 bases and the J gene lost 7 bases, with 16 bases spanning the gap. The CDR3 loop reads CASSSDTRGNEAFF. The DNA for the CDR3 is TGTGCCAGCAGCTCCGACACCAGAGGGAATGAAGCTTTCTTT. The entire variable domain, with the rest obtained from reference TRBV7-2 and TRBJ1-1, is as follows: GAGVSQSPSNKVTEKGKDVELRCDPISGHTALYWYRQSLGQGLEFLIYFQGNSAPDKSGLPSDRFSAERTGGSVSTLTIQRTQQEDSAVYLCASSSDTRGNEAFFGQGTRLTVV.